This T cell receptor beta chain was observed in a study of CXCR3-negative and CXCR3-positive naive CD8 T cells. Overall study findings and caveats: The TRB CDR3s that CXCR3-positive naive cells carried were more hydrophobic than those of CXCR3-negative naive cells.

This CDR3 has 13 amino acids. The germline gives CDR1 SNHLY, CDR2 FYNNEI. Each TRB cDNA library was prepared by 5' RACE (with UMI labels). After re-calling the 5' RACE reads, TCRdb lists one entry per CDR3 protein, DNA absent. Its listing shows nearly 7,000 distinct CDR3 sequences. Concerning this clonotype itself: Its matching antigen is unknown.

The receptor's source is a human donor in good health. Some clones in this sample may be carry-over from other donors' samples. The sequencing sample was made of naive CXCR3+ CD8+ T cells from blood. The subset here: CD45RO-CCR7+CD27+CD95- naive CD8+ T cells expressing CXCR3 (TNR3+). The V gene is TRBV2, the J gene TRBJ1-2. CDR3 protein: CASSEAQVRRYTF. Full variable domain (remainder filled in from reference TRBV2 and TRBJ1-2): EPEVTQTPSHQVTQMGQEVILRCVPISNHLYFYWYRQILGQKVEFLVSFYNNEISEKSEIFDDQFSVERPDGSNFTLKIRSTKLEDSAMYFCASSEAQVRRYTFGSGTRLTVV.